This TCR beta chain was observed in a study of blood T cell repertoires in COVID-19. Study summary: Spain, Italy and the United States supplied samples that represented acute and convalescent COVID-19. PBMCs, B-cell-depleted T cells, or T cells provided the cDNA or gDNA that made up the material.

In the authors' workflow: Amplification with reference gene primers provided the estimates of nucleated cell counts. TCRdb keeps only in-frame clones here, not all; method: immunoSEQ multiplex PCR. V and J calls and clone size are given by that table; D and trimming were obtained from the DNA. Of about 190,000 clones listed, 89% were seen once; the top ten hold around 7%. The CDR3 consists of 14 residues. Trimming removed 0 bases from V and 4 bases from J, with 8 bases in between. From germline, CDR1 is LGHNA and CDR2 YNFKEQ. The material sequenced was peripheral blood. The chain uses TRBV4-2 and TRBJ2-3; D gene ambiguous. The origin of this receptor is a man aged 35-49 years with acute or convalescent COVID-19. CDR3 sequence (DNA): TGTGCCAGCAGCCAAGATCCGGTTCCAGATACGCAGTATTTT. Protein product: CASSQDPVPDTQYF.